The sequence of this T cell receptor beta chain was determined in a study of T-cell reconstitution after alpha-beta-depleted transplantation in children. Unique molecular identifiers were built into the TCRbeta library. TCRdb analysed the PCR reads with MiXCR anew, one entry per CDR3 protein. The repertoire includes approximately 650,000 distinct CDR3 sequences, about an eighth of them detected once, and 0.79% sits in the top ten. General study findings and limits: T cells produced anew were the main source of T-cell counts and diversity one year after transplant. The study reportedly traced alpha-beta T cells about two months after transplant to several hundred expanded graft clones. High day-60 TCRbeta diversity in some patients came from surviving recipient T cells and thymic progenitors.

Comment on this clonotype: The antigen is undetermined.

This CDR3 region has 16 residues. V lost 4 bases, J lost 0 bases, and 13 bases lay in between. Germline CDR1 LNHNV, CDR2 YYDKDF (reference sequence). The material was PBMCs, obtained before TCRalphabeta/CD19-depleted stem cell transplant. The TCR was taken from a girl aged 2-10 years with congenital amegakaryocytic thrombocytopenia, due to receive a stem cell transplant. The chain has TRBV15 and TRBJ2-1; D possibly corresponds to TRBD2 (6 bases). The CDR3, as DNA: TGTGCCACCAGCATTAGCGGCAACCCCTCCTACAATGAGCAGTTCTTC. Translation gives CATSISGNPSYNEQFF.